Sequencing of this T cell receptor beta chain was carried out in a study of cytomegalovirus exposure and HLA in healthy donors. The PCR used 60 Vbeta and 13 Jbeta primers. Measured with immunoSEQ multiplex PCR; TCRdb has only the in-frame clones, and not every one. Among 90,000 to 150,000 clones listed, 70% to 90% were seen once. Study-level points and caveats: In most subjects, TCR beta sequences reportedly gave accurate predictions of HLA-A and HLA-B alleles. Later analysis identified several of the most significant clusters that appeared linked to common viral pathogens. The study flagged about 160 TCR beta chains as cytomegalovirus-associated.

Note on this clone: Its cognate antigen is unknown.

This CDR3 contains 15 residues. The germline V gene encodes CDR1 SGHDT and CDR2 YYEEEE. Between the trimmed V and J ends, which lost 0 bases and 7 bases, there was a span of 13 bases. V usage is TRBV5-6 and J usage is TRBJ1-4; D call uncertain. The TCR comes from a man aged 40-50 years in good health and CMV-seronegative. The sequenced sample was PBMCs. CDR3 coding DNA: TGTGCCAGCAGCTTGGCCCTCCAGAGGCGTGAAAAACTGTTTTTT. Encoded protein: CASSLALQRREKLFF.